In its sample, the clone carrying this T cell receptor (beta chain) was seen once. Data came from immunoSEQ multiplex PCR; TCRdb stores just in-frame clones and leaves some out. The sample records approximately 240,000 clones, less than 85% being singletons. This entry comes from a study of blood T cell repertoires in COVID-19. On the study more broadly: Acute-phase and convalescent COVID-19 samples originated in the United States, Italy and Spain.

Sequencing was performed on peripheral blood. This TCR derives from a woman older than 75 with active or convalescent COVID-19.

The CDR3 DNA follows: TGCGCCAGCGGAGACAGGGTATTAGATACGCAGTATTTT. Translation: CASGDRVLDTQYF. This chain joins TRBV5-1 and TRBJ2-3, with 7 bases that match TRBD1. Germline V CDR1 and CDR2: SGHRS, YFSETQ. V lost 7 bases to trimming and J lost 5 bases; unmatched junction nucleotides: 7. The CDR3 loop spans 13 amino acids.